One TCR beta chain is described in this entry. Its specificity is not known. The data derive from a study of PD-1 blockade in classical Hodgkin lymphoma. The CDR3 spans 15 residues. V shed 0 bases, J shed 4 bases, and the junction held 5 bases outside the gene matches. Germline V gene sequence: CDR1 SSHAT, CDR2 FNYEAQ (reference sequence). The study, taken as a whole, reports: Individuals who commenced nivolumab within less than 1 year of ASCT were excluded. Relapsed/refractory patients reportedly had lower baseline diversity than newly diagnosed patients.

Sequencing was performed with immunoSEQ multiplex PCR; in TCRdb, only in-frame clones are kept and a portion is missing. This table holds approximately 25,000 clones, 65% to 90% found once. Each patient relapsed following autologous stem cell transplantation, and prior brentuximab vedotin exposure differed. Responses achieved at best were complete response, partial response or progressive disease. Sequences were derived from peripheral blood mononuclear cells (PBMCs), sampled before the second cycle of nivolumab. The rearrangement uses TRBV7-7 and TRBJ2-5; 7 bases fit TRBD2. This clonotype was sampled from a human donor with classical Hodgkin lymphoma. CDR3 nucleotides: TGTGCCAGCAGCTTAGCATTCTCTAGCGGAGAGACCCAGTACTTC. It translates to CASSLAFSSGETQYF.